Listed below are T cell receptor beta chains from one sample, sequenced in a study of T cells in Graves' hyperthyroidism and ophthalmopathy. TCRdb fed the multiplex PCR reads into MiXCR, producing one record per CDR3 protein. Here the sample spans about 500,000 distinct CDR3 sequences, roughly a sixth being singletons. Source material: blood. These receptors were collected from a woman aged 18-29 years with Graves' ophthalmopathy. Both conserved end residues are part of each CDR3. D genes are given only for firm matches. Clone size, where shown, is once, few, many, or a class for clones that have expanded.

v_gene: TRBV7-2
j_gene: TRBJ1-3
d_gene: NA
abundance: NA
CDR3nt: TGTGCCTGCTTGGGGCACCTCTCTGGAAACACCATATATTTT
CDR3aa: CACLGHLSGNTIYF

v_gene: TRBV28
j_gene: TRBJ1-1
d_gene: NA
abundance: many
CDR3nt: TGTGCCAGCAGTTTGCCGACAGTGAACACTGAAGCTTTCTTT
CDR3aa: CASSLPTVNTEAFF

v_gene: TRBV2
j_gene: TRBJ1-2
d_gene: TRBD1
abundance: many
CDR3nt: TGTGCCAGCACCACAACAGGGACAGTAGACTACACCTTC
CDR3aa: CASTTTGTVDYTF

v_gene: TRBV6-1
j_gene: TRBJ1-5
d_gene: NA
abundance: many
CDR3nt: TGTGCCAGCATATCGGGGGACCATAGCAATCAGCCCCAGCATTTT
CDR3aa: CASISGDHSNQPQHF

v_gene: TRBV20-1
j_gene: TRBJ2-7
d_gene: TRBD2
abundance: many
CDR3nt: TGCAGTGCTACATCCGGGACTAGTCTGTACGAGCAGTACTTC
CDR3aa: CSATSGTSLYEQYF

v_gene: TRBV5-1
j_gene: TRBJ2-1
d_gene: TRBD2
abundance: NA
CDR3nt: TGCGCCAGCAGCTTGGCCCCCCGCGGGGGGGCTAATGAGCAGTTCTTC
CDR3aa: CASSLAPRGGANEQFF

v_gene: TRBV6-1
j_gene: TRBJ1-6
d_gene: TRBD1
abundance: few
CDR3nt: TGTGCCAGCAGTGCCCGGGACAGGGGCAAGAATTCACCCCTCCACTTT
CDR3aa: CASSARDRGKNSPLHF

v_gene: TRBV11-2
j_gene: TRBJ1-1
d_gene: NA
abundance: many
CDR3nt: TGTGCCAGCACCTCGGGTGGGGTCACTGAAGCTTTCTTT
CDR3aa: CASTSGGVTEAFF

v_gene: TRBV25-1
j_gene: TRBJ1-2
d_gene: NA
abundance: once
CDR3nt: TGTGCCAGCAGACAGGGTTACTATGGCTACACCTTC
CDR3aa: CASRQGYYGYTF

v_gene: TRBV7-9
j_gene: TRBJ2-3
d_gene: NA
abundance: many
CDR3nt: TGTGCCAGCAGCCCAGCGGTCGGGACAGATACGCAGTATTTT
CDR3aa: CASSPAVGTDTQYF

v_gene: TRBV18
j_gene: TRBJ1-6
d_gene: NA
abundance: many
CDR3nt: TGTGCCAGCTCACCAGGGGGGTATAATTCACCCCTCCACTTT
CDR3aa: CASSPGGYNSPLHF